The 16 T cell receptor beta chains given below trace back to one sample, sequenced in a study of graft-versus-host responses after intestinal transplantation. Measured with immunoSEQ multiplex PCR; TCRdb has only the in-frame clones, and not every one. The repertoire includes approximately 89,000 clones, about 93% of them detected once, and around 0.15% sits in the top ten. These receptors lack a known antigen. The sample consisted of unstimulated CD4+ T cells sorted from spleen or lymph node cells, taken before intestinal transplant. These receptors all come from a human donor who received an intestinal transplant.

This chain links TRBV19 with TRBJ1-1; 9 bases line up with TRBD1. This CDR3 spans 13 amino acids. Germline assignment: CDR1 LNHDA and CDR2 SQIVND (reference sequence). The junction had 4 bases not matched to a gene; V was cut back by 5 bases and J by 6 bases. DNA for the CDR3: TGTGCCAGTAGTGACAGGGGGAAAGCTGAAGCTTTCTTT. Amino acid sequence: CASSDRGKAEAFF.

The V and J genes are TRBV25-1 and TRBJ1-1, with 8 bases aligning to TRBD1. The CDR3 has 15 amino acids. CDR1 and CDR2 (germline): MGHDK, SYGVNS. The V gene end was trimmed by 2 bases and the J gene end by 6 bases; junction bases not matched to a gene: 8. CDR3 residues: CASSEPAGGQSEAFF. CDR3 bases: TGTGCCAGCAGTGAACCGGCAGGGGGCCAATCTGAAGCTTTCTTT.

V gene TRBV4-2 combines with J gene TRBJ2-7; 12 bases line up with TRBD2. With 1 base clipped from V and 0 bases from J, the junction kept 7 bases outside the gene matches. The germline V gene encodes CDR1 LGHNA and CDR2 YNFKEQ. The CDR3 is 18 amino acids. The CDR3 loop reads CASSQGSSGGGGSYEQYF. Written as DNA, the CDR3 is TGTGCCAGCAGCCAAGGCTCTAGCGGGGGGGGCGGCTCCTACGAGCAGTACTTC.

This clone was seen only a few times. The rearrangement joins TRBV2 to TRBJ1-2, with 7 bases aligning to TRBD1. Germline assignment: CDR1 SNHLY and CDR2 FYNNEI. The CDR3 length is 15 residues. The ends lost 7 bases at V and 0 bases at J; junction bases unmatched: 8. As DNA, the CDR3 is TGTGCCAGCACCTCGTCGCAGGGGGCTAACTATGGCTACACCTTC. This gives the protein CASTSSQGANYGYTF.

The chain is built from TRBV2 and TRBJ2-7; D is uncertain. V lost 7 bases, J lost 6 bases, and 10 bases lay in between. The CDR3 is made up of 11 amino acids. Germline loops: CDR1 SNHLY, CDR2 FYNNEI. The CDR3 coding sequence is TGTGCCAGCAATTCCTATGGCGAGCAGTACTTC. This encodes CASNSYGEQYF. Full variable domain (outside the CDR3, taken from reference TRBV2 and TRBJ2-7): EPEVTQTPSHQVTQMGQEVILRCVPISNHLYFYWYRQILGQKVEFLVSFYNNEISEKSEIFDDQFSVERPDGSNFTLKIRSTKLEDSAMYFCASNSYGEQYFGPGTRLTVT.

V and J are TRBV5-6 and TRBJ2-7, with 7 bases lining up with TRBD1. Germline trimming cut 5 bases from V and 2 bases from J; bases unmatched to any gene: 10. The CDR3 sequence is 15 residues long. The germline V gene encodes CDR1 SGHDT and CDR2 YYEEEE. For the CDR3, the DNA is TGTGCCAGCAGGTTACAGGGGTATACCCCCTACGAGCAGTACTTC. It specifies CASRLQGYTPYEQYF.

The gene calls are TRBV6-1 and TRBJ2-7; D might be TRBD2 (5 bases). The V gene lost 0 bases and the J gene lost 0 bases, with 12 bases spanning the gap. Per the germline V gene, CDR1 is MNHNS and CDR2 is SASEGT. CDR3 length: 16 residues. The CDR3 loop is CASSEATRWGSYEQYF. CDR3 in DNA: TGTGCCAGCAGTGAAGCCACTAGATGGGGCTCCTACGAGCAGTACTTC.

The chain employs TRBV10-3 and TRBJ2-3; no definite D call. V gave up 4 bases and J gave up 5 bases, with 7 bases separating them. The CDR3 loop spans 12 amino acids. Germline CDR1 ENHRY, CDR2 SYGVKD. CDR3 sequence reads: CAISVTGDTQYF. In nucleotides, the CDR3 is TGTGCCATCAGTGTAACCGGAGATACGCAGTATTTT.

This chain uses TRBV6-6 with TRBJ1-2; TRBD1 aligns across 7 bases. There are 13 residues in the CDR3. V trimming: 6 bases; J trimming: 4 bases; junction bases outside the gene matches: 5. The germline V gene has CDR1 MNHNY and CDR2 SVGAGI (reference sequence). Here the CDR3 reads CASSPGQIYGYTF. CDR3 nucleotide sequence: TGTGCCAGCAGCCCGGGACAGATCTATGGCTACACCTTC.

The V gene is TRBV9, the J gene TRBJ2-5, with no clear D. The CDR3 is 13 amino acids. Germline V lookup: CDR1 SGDLS, CDR2 YYNGEE. V lost 0 bases and J lost 2, with 5 bases in between. The CDR3 protein is CASSVGQQETQYF. In DNA, the CDR3 is TGTGCCAGCAGCGTAGGCCAGCAAGAGACCCAGTACTTC.

The rearrangement uses TRBV5-1 and TRBJ2-1; 7 bases match TRBD1. Germline V CDR1 and CDR2: SGHRS, YFSETQ. V shed 0 bases and J 2 bases; nucleotides not matched to a gene: 2. This CDR3 has 15 amino acids. CDR3 sequence (DNA): TGCGCCAGCAGCTTGGCTCAGGGGGCCTACAATGAGCAGTTCTTC. Translated: CASSLAQGAYNEQFF.

The chain is built from TRBV15 and TRBJ2-3; maybe TRBD2 (6 bases). CDR3 length: 17 amino acids. Trimming removed 3 bases at V and 4 bases at J, with 20 bases between. Germline values: CDR1 LNHNV, CDR2 YYDKDF (reference sequence). The CDR3: CATSSGRGWSLPDTQYF. Here the CDR3 DNA reads TGTGCCACCAGCAGCGGCCGGGGGTGGTCTCTCCCAGATACGCAGTATTTT.

Only one count was recorded for this clone. The J gene is TRBJ2-7, the V gene TRBV2, with 8 positions matching TRBD2. Germline V gives CDR1 SNHLY, CDR2 FYNNEI. The CDR3 has 13 residues. V dropped 9 bases and J dropped 0; count of bases not matched to a gene: 4. The DNA for the CDR3 is TGTGCCAGTAAGCGGGGGAGCTCCTACGAGCAGTACTTC. Translated, it gives CASKRGSSYEQYF.

This chain joins TRBV28 and TRBJ2-7, with 8 positions matching TRBD1. CDR3 length equals 15 residues. V was pared by 3 bases and J by 6 bases, with 10 bases of the junction left unmatched. Germline CDR1 MDHEN, CDR2 SYDVKM. In DNA, the CDR3 is TGTGCCAGCAGTTTCAGCTTTGGACAGGGCAGCGAGCAGTACTTC. Its translation: CASSFSFGQGSEQYF.

The chain recombines TRBV6-1 with TRBJ2-5; 12 bases line up with TRBD2. From germline, CDR1 is MNHNS and CDR2 SASEGT. The CDR3 contains 18 residues. V was pared by 1 base and J by 4 bases, with 10 bases of the junction left unmatched. The CDR3 nucleotides read TGTGCCAGCAGTGAAGTGCTAGCGGGAGGGCCGGGGATAGAGACCCAGTACTTC. This gives the protein CASSEVLAGGPGIETQYF.

The V gene is TRBV19, the J gene TRBJ1-6; TRBD1 aligns across 7 bases. CDR3 length: 17 amino acids. V gave up 3 bases and J gave up 0 bases; unmatched junction bases: 5. Germline assignment: CDR1 LNHDA and CDR2 SQIVND (reference sequence). The CDR3 sequence is CASSMTGYSSYNSPLHF. In DNA form, the CDR3 reads TGTGCCAGTAGTATGACAGGGTACAGCTCCTATAATTCACCCCTCCACTTT.